Listed below are T cell receptor beta chains from one sample, sequenced in a study of CD8 T cells in Susac syndrome. TCRdb re-called the immunoSEQ multiplex PCR reads through MiXCR, storing one row per CDR3 protein. This table has about 120,000 distinct CDR3 sequences, approximately 94% appearing once. The sample was CD4+ T cells from PBMCs. These receptors all come from a human donor with multiple sclerosis. CDR3s include the opening cysteine and the closing phenylalanine or tryptophan. A D gene is named only where the DNA matches it firmly. Not every row has a clone size; where given, it reads once, few, many or a size class.

D: TRBD2; J: TRBJ2-2; size: NA; length: 15; V: TRBV6-1; CDR3: CASSLAGGPTGELFF; DNA: TGTGCCAGCAGTTTAGCGGGAGGACCCACCGGGGAGCTGTTTTTT
D: NA; J: TRBJ1-2; size: NA; length: 14; V: TRBV30; CDR3: CAWSGGPANYGYTF; DNA: TGTGCCTGGAGCGGGGGACCTGCTAACTATGGCTACACCTTC
D: TRBD1; J: TRBJ1-2; size: NA; length: 15; V: TRBV30; CDR3: CAWSLGTGYGYGYTF; DNA: TGTGCCTGGAGTCTCGGGACAGGGTATGGCTATGGCTACACCTTC
D: NA; J: TRBJ1-4; size: NA; length: 14; V: TRBV3-1; CDR3: CASSQRSTGEKLFF; DNA: TGTGCCAGCAGCCAAAGGTCAACGGGGGAAAAACTGTTTTTT
D: TRBD1; J: TRBJ1-1; size: NA; length: 18; V: TRBV27; CDR3: CASSGFFRDRGMNTEAFF; DNA: TGTGCCAGCAGTGGCTTCTTCCGGGACAGGGGAATGAACACTGAAGCTTTCTTT
D: NA; J: TRBJ1-5; size: NA; length: 13; V: TRBV5-1; CDR3: CASSPGDNQPQHF; DNA: TGCGCCAGCAGCCCCGGGGACAATCAGCCCCAGCATTTT
D: NA; J: TRBJ2-7; size: NA; length: 12; V: TRBV11-2; CDR3: CASSSIAYEQYF; DNA: TGTGCCAGCAGCTCTATAGCGTACGAGCAGTACTTC
D: TRBD1; J: TRBJ1-1; size: NA; length: 13; V: TRBV30; CDR3: CAWSGQGRSEAFF; DNA: TGTGCCTGGAGTGGACAGGGCCGATCCGAAGCTTTCTTT
D: TRBD1; J: TRBJ1-4; size: NA; length: 14; V: TRBV15; CDR3: CATSRDRKGEKLFF; DNA: TGTGCCACCAGTCGGGACAGAAAAGGTGAAAAACTGTTTTTT
D: NA; J: TRBJ2-7; size: NA; length: 15; V: TRBV3-1; CDR3: CASSRSGTWTYEQYF; DNA: TGTGCCAGCAGCCGATCCGGGACTTGGACCTACGAGCAGTACTTC
D: NA; J: TRBJ1-5; size: NA; length: 13; V: TRBV6-2/TRBV6-3; CDR3: CASRVQLNQPQHF; DNA: TGTGCCAGCAGGGTGCAGCTAAATCAGCCCCAGCATTTT
D: NA; J: TRBJ1-2; size: NA; length: 14; V: TRBV7-2; CDR3: CASSLPNRDYGYTF; DNA: TGTGCCAGCAGCTTACCCAACCGGGACTATGGCTACACCTTC
D: NA; J: TRBJ1-4; size: NA; length: 13; V: TRBV6-6; CDR3: CASRREVNEKLFF; DNA: TGTGCCAGCCGGAGGGAGGTGAATGAAAAACTGTTTTTT
D: TRBD1; J: TRBJ2-7; size: NA; length: 15; V: TRBV19; CDR3: CASSIFGTGSYEQYF; DNA: TGTGCCAGTAGTATTTTCGGGACAGGGTCCTACGAGCAGTACTTC
D: TRBD1; J: TRBJ1-2; size: NA; length: 16; V: TRBV3-1; CDR3: CASSQYRGLSNYGYTF; DNA: TGTGCCAGCAGCCAATACAGGGGGCTTTCTAACTATGGCTACACCTTC
D: TRBD2; J: TRBJ2-7; size: NA; length: 16; V: TRBV5-4; CDR3: CASRSQGTSGGHEQYF; DNA: TGTGCCAGCAGATCTCAAGGGACTAGCGGGGGCCACGAGCAGTACTTC
D: NA; J: TRBJ2-7; size: NA; length: 15; V: TRBV7-2; CDR3: CASSLGAMGNYEQYF; DNA: TGTGCCAGCAGCTTAGGAGCTATGGGAAACTACGAGCAGTACTTC
D: NA; J: TRBJ2-4; size: NA; length: 16; V: TRBV6-2/TRBV6-3; CDR3: CASKTPSGVSKNIQYF; DNA: TGTGCCAGCAAAACTCCCTCAGGGGTGTCCAAAAACATTCAGTACTTC
D: NA; J: TRBJ2-5; size: NA; length: 16; V: TRBV5-1; CDR3: CASRPTMGRAGETQYF; DNA: TGCGCCAGCAGACCTACCATGGGTCGCGCGGGAGAGACCCAGTACTTC
D: NA; J: TRBJ2-7; size: few; length: 14; V: TRBV30; CDR3: CAWSEGPPLREQYF; DNA: TGTGCCTGGAGCGAGGGGCCCCCACTCAGGGAGCAGTACTTC
D: TRBD1; J: TRBJ1-5; size: NA; length: 16; V: TRBV6-6; CDR3: CASTQAGQAANQPQHF; DNA: TGTGCCAGCACCCAGGCCGGACAGGCTGCTAATCAGCCCCAGCATTTT
D: TRBD1; J: TRBJ1-5; size: NA; length: 17; V: TRBV29-1; CDR3: CSVERGQGVNSNQPQHF; DNA: TGCAGCGTTGAAAGGGGACAGGGAGTTAATAGCAATCAGCCCCAGCATTTT